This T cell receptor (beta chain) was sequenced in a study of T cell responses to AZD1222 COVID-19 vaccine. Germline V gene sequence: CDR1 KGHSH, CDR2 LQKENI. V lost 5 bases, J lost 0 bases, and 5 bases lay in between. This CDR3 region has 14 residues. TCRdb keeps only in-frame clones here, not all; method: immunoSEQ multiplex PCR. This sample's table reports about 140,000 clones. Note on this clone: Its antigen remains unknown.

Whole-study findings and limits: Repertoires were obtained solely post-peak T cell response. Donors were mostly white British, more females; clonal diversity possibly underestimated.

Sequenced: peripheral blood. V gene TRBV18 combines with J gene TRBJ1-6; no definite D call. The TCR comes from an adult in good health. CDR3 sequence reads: CASSSSSYNSPLHF. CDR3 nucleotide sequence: TGTGCCAGCTCATCGAGCTCCTATAATTCACCCCTCCACTTT.